This record concerns one TCR beta chain sequence. No antigen is known for it. This record belongs to a study of long-term antiretroviral therapy in people with HIV. The CDR3 covers 14 residues. Per germline, CDR1 SGHRS and CDR2 YFSETQ. V lost 1 base to trimming and J lost 5 bases, with 13 bases between them. An immunoSEQ assay, version v3.0, was performed at survey level. Repertoires were generated with immunoSEQ multiplex PCR, while TCRdb's copy carries only in-frame clones and drops some. The sample yields 15,000 to 20,000 clones, roughly 79% seen once. The study's findings and limits: ART adherence was not documented, and neither viral resistance nor therapy changes had any data.

This TCR came from a woman in her thirties or forties with HIV. V is TRBV5-1 and J is TRBJ2-7; tentative D call: TRBD1 (7 bases). Sample: unsorted PBMCs, taken 2.3 years after starting antiretroviral therapy. The CDR3 nucleotides read TGCGCCAGCAGCTTGCAGGGGGGCGCTAACGAGCAGTACTTC. This gives the protein CASSLQGGANEQYF.